Below, one T cell receptor beta chain is given with its context. Alongside a J-beta primer mix, a sample-barcoded 5' primer served in a second PCR lasting about 7 to 12 cycles. MiXCR, applied by TCRdb to the 5' RACE reads, yields one record per CDR3 protein. The sample includes hundreds of thousands of distinct CDR3 sequences, 48% seen only once; the top ten take 13%. The entry originates in a study of blood T cells in healthy people across ages. Per germline, CDR1 MNHEY and CDR2 SMNVEV (reference sequence). The CDR3 loop spans 14 amino acids. This rearrangement joins TRBV27 to TRBJ2-5; 10 bases fit TRBD1. The end of the DNA is better explained by TRBJ2-7, so the J call may be wrong. The sample comprised blood. This clonotype was obtained from a man aged 25-45 years in good health. CDR3: CASSWDRGEGEQYF. CDR3 DNA sequence: TGTGCCAGCAGCTGGGACAGGGGCGAGGGCGAGCAGTACTTC.